One sample yielded the 20 T cell receptor beta chains listed below, sequenced in a study of T cells in Graves' hyperthyroidism and ophthalmopathy. TCR beta CDR3 sequences were amplified from RNA transcripts. HTBI primers were employed in a first-round RT-PCR of the TCR CDR3. TCRdb used MiXCR to reprocess the multiplex PCR reads, holding one entry per CDR3 protein. Here the sample spans around 250,000 distinct CDR3 sequences, approximately 25% being singletons. Sequencing was carried out using blood. The receptor set was obtained from a woman between 40 and 55 years old with Graves' ophthalmopathy.

This chain connects TRBV20-1 to TRBJ2-7; TRBD2 aligns across 7 bases. Germline V gene data show CDR1 as DFQATT and CDR2 as SNEGSKA (reference sequence). The CDR3 length is 16 residues. Unmatched junction bases numbered 13, after V lost 5 bases and J lost 0 bases. The CDR3 coding sequence is TGCAGTGCTTCTCCAAGGCTAGCGGTAAGCTCCTACGAGCAGTACTTC. This sequence encodes CSASPRLAVSSYEQYF.

The J gene is TRBJ2-7, the V gene TRBV11-1; 7 bases map to TRBD1. CDR1 and CDR2 from the germline V gene are SGHAT and FQDESV (reference sequence). This CDR3 is 11 amino acids long. Trimming at V came to 11 bases and at J to 6 bases, leaving 7 bases not matched to a gene. The CDR3 nucleotides read TGTGCCCTCGATGAGGGGGCCGAGCAGTACTTC. As protein: CALDEGAEQYF.

At least ten counts were recorded for this clonotype. Germline is not matched at one junction end, which may reflect a read error. CDR3 amino acids: CASSLGVTEQETQYF. The CDR3 DNA is TGTGCTAGCAGCTTAGGGGTGACAGAGCAAGAGACCCAGTACTTC. The chain has TRBV7-7 and TRBJ2-5, with D maybe TRBD1 (5 bases). Germline-derived CDR1 and CDR2 are SSHAT and FNYEAQ (reference sequence). The CDR3 is 15 amino acids.

With respect to this clonotype: A much more abundant neighbour one base away suggests this may be a read error. This CDR3 fails to terminate in the conserved phenylalanine or tryptophan, so it likely reflects a read error. The limits of the CDR3 on the DNA are not certain, so only TCRdb's listed CDR3 is given. V gene TRBV6-1 combines with J gene TRBJ1-2; TRBD1 is the table's D call, not checked against the DNA. The CDR3 is 13 amino acids in total, end residues counted. Germline V lookup: CDR1 MNHNS, CDR2 SASEGT. The CDR3: CASSASQVYGHTL.

This clonotype has a handful of counts. The gene calls are TRBV3-1 and TRBJ1-3, with D hard to call. The V and J ends lost 3 bases and 0 bases respectively, with 12 bases between them. CDR3 length equals 16 residues. Germline lookup yields CDR1 LGHDT and CDR2 YNNKEL (reference sequence). This CDR3 reads CASSQVPATSGNTIYF. CDR3 DNA sequence: TGTGCCAGCAGCCAGGTCCCAGCAACCTCTGGAAACACCATATATTTT.

This clonotype was recorded many times. J is TRBJ2-7 and V is TRBV28; no definite D call. In germline, CDR1 is MDHEN, CDR2 SYDVKM. With 4 bases removed from V and 6 bases from J, the gap between germline ends came to 10 bases. The CDR3 spans 12 residues. In nucleotides, the CDR3 is TGTGCCAGCAGTTGGGTGGCAGGCGAGCAGTACTTC. Translation gives CASSWVAGEQYF.

The chain couples TRBV5-1 to TRBJ2-5, with D possibly TRBD2 on 5 matching bases. CDR1 and CDR2 from the germline V gene are SGHRS and YFSETQ. The CDR3 totals 13 residues. Trimming took off 4 bases at V and 5 bases at J, with 12 bases between the two ends. The CDR3 nucleotides read TGCGCCAGCAGCCACGGGTCGGGGGAGACCCAGTACTTC. It yields the protein CASSHGSGETQYF.

Many counts were recorded for this clonotype. The chain links TRBV5-8 to TRBJ1-1; D gene uncertain. The V end lost 0 bases, the J end lost 9 bases, and 9 bases lay between the germline ends. This CDR3 is built from 12 residues. CDR1 and CDR2 (germline): SGHTS, YDEGEE. In nucleotides, the CDR3 is TGTGCCAGCAGCTTGGTCCCCCCTCAAGCTTTCTTT. Protein: CASSLVPPQAFF.

This clonotype was picked up many times. The V call is TRBV7-2, the J call TRBJ2-5; D not resolved. V lost 3 bases to trimming and J lost 5 bases, with 13 bases between them. The CDR3 consists of 14 residues. Germline values: CDR1 SGHTA, CDR2 FQGNSA. CDR3 region: CASSLAGFRETQYF. In DNA form, the CDR3 reads TGTGCCAGCAGCTTGGCCGGGTTCAGGGAGACCCAGTACTTC.

In this sample, this clonotype turned up many times. An end of the junction does not agree with germline; a read error may underlie this. This chain connects TRBV15 to TRBJ1-1; D is unclear. Germline CDR1 and CDR2: LNHNV and YYDKDF (reference sequence). This CDR3 spans 13 amino acids. CDR3 region: CATSLGMKTEAFF. The CDR3 DNA sequence: TGTGCCACCAGCCTGGGGATGAAGACTGAAGCTTTCTTT.

This clonotype was observed a few times. This chain uses TRBV19 with TRBJ1-2; maybe TRBD1 (6 bases). Trimming shortened V by 3 bases and J by 1 base, and 12 bases separated the two germline ends. CDR3 size: 15 residues. The germline V gene encodes CDR1 LNHDA and CDR2 SQIVND (reference sequence). The CDR3 protein is CASSILQGFNYGYTF. The DNA of the CDR3 is TGTGCCAGTAGTATCTTACAGGGATTTAACTATGGCTACACCTTC.

The chain joins TRBV24-1 to TRBJ2-7; 8 bases match TRBD1. V was pared by 4 bases and J by 4 bases, with 8 bases of the junction left unmatched. This CDR3 spans 15 amino acids. Germline V gene lookup returns CDR1 KGHDR and CDR2 SFDVKD. CDR3 sequence: CATSDPRTGLYEQYF. For the CDR3, the DNA is TGTGCCACCAGTGACCCAAGGACAGGGCTGTACGAGCAGTACTTC.

This clonotype showed up many times. The chain carries TRBV25-1 and TRBJ1-6; D is ambiguous. V dropped 4 bases and J dropped 7 bases, with 8 bases sitting between them. The CDR3 consists of 13 residues. From germline, CDR1 is MGHDK and CDR2 SYGVNS. CDR3: CASSVAQNSPLHF. The CDR3 nucleotides read TGTGCCAGCAGTGTCGCCCAGAATTCACCCCTCCACTTT.

This clonotype has a count of ten or more. The chain joins TRBV6-1 to TRBJ2-2; a weak D match, TRBD2 (6 bases). Germline V lookup: CDR1 MNHNS, CDR2 SASEGT. The CDR3 is 14 amino acids. The V gene lost 6 bases and the J gene lost 7 bases, with 15 bases spanning the gap. CDR3 bases: TGTGCCAGCAGCCTAAGCGGGCTAAACGGGGAGCTGTTTTTT. Its translation is CASSLSGLNGELFF.

At least ten counts were recorded for this clonotype. The CDR3 reads CASSDRTGTFSGNTIYF. CDR3 bases: TGTGCCAGCAGCGATCGAACCGGGACCTTCTCTGGAAACACCATATATTTT. This rearrangement joins TRBV28 to TRBJ1-3; D might be TRBD1 (5 bases). CDR1 is MDHEN and CDR2 is SYDVKM in the germline V gene. Trimming pared 6 bases from V and 0 bases from J, leaving 18 bases between. The CDR3 is 17 amino acids.

The chain has TRBV27 and TRBJ2-7, with 8 nucleotides matching TRBD1. The germline CDR1 and CDR2 sequences are MNHEY and SMNVEV (reference sequence). V dropped 10 bases and J dropped 4; count of bases not matched to a gene: 9. The CDR3 runs to 13 residues. The CDR3 nucleotides are TGTGCCACGCGGGACAGGATAACTTACGAGCAGTACTTC. As protein: CATRDRITYEQYF.

This clonotype was picked up many times. V gene TRBV3-1 combines with J gene TRBJ2-7; 8 bases are a match to TRBD1. Germline trimming cut 0 bases from V and 1 base from J; bases unmatched to any gene: 11. The CDR3 length is 18 residues. The germline V gene encodes CDR1 LGHDT and CDR2 YNNKEL (reference sequence). CDR3 in DNA: TGTGCCAGCAGCCAAGATAGGACTTTAGGGGACAGGTCCTACGAGCAGTACTTC. This sequence encodes CASSQDRTLGDRSYEQYF.

V gene TRBV4-1 combines with J gene TRBJ2-7, with D maybe TRBD2 (5 bases). The CDR3 is 14 amino acids. Per the germline V gene, CDR1 is MGHRA and CDR2 is YSYEKL. The ends were cut back, 1 base at V and 0 bases at J, with 7 bases in the middle. The CDR3 sequence: CASSQALASYEQYF. As DNA, the CDR3 is TGCGCCAGCAGCCAAGCTCTAGCCTCCTACGAGCAGTACTTC.

The rearrangement joins TRBV6-1 to TRBJ2-2; no clear D. Germline V gene sequence: CDR1 MNHNS, CDR2 SASEGT. The V and J ends lost 6 bases and 7 bases respectively, with 9 bases between them. The CDR3 extends over 12 amino acids. CDR3 amino acids: CASSGRVGELFF. CDR3 coding DNA: TGTGCCAGCAGCGGTAGGGTCGGGGAGCTGTTTTTT.

At least ten counts were recorded for this clonotype. This chain joins TRBV4-2 and TRBJ1-2; D unclear. Germline CDR1 and CDR2: LGHNA and YNFKEQ. This CDR3 contains 16 residues. Trimming shortened V by 1 base and J by 0 bases, and 12 bases separated the two germline ends. CDR3 protein: CASSQANRPANYGYTF. As DNA, the CDR3 is TGTGCCAGCAGCCAAGCGAACCGCCCAGCTAACTATGGCTACACCTTC.